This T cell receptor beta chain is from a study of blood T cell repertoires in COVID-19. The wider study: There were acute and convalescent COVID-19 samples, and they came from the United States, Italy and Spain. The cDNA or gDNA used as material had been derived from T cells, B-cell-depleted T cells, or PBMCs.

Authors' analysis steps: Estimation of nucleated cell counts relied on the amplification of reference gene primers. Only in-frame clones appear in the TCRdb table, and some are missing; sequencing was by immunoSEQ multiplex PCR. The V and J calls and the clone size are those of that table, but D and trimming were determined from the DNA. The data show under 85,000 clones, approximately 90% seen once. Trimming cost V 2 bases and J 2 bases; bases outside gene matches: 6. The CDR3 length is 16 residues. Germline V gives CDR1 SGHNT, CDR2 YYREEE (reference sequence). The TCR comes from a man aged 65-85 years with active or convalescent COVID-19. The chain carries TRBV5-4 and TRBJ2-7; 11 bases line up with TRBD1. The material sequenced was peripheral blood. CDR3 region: CASSLQPGQGAYEQYF. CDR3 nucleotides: TGTGCCAGCAGCTTACAACCGGGACAGGGGGCCTACGAGCAGTACTTC. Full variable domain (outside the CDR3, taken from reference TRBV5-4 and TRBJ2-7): ETGVTQSPTHLIKTRGQQVTLRCSSQSGHNTVSWYQQALGQGPQFIFQYYREEENGRGNFPPRFSGLQFPNYSSELNVNALELDDSALYLCASSLQPGQGAYEQYFGPGTRLTVT.